This record covers a single T cell receptor (beta chain). The antigen this receptor binds is unknown. One base away there is no much larger clone; base qualities are not given. V sheds 6 bases and J sheds 4 bases, leaving 12 bases between their ends. Inclusive of the bounding cysteine and phenylalanine, the CDR3 is 12 residues long. The kept DNA is CDR3 alone, 36 bases in frame from the first base. Looking up the germline V gene (reference sequence) yields CDR1 GTSNPN and CDR2 SVGIG. This record belongs to a study of early T cells in non-severe SARS-CoV-2 infection (dated by TCRdb to the early 2020s). About the study as a whole: Because TCR sequencing relied on bulk RNA taken from unsorted whole blood, pairing of alpha and beta chains was not possible.

A case-control design nested within a healthcare worker cohort in London, UK, was used, with weekly nasopharyngeal swab PCR tests and blood sampling performed. Between 23 and 31 March 2020, the week of the UK lockdown, healthcare workers were enrolled and then followed up weekly for as long as 16 weeks. The research as a whole found: VDJdb matching was skewed toward anti-spike CD8 responses and likely underestimated virus-specific expansions, missing private and CD4 specificities.

Library preparation used 5' RACE. Sequencer: NextSeq 500. Unique molecular identifiers were attached to individual cDNA molecules in the TCR library protocol so that sequencing error and PCR bias could be corrected. TCR alpha and beta chains were both sequenced, and the abundances of alpha and beta sequences in each sample were closely correlated with each other. The authors processed their data as follows. Decombinator V4 was used to perform V gene, J gene and CDR3 annotation of TCR sequences. TCRs were defined as expanded if a significant change between any two time points was detected under a Poisson model with p below 0.0001. TCR abundances were normalised to the total number of TCRs sequenced per sample and expressed as counts per million. MAIT TCRs were defined by TRAV1-2 paired with TRAJ12, TRAJ20 or TRAJ33, and iNKT TCRs by TRAV10 paired with TRAJ18. A search of VDJdb, accessed on 1 November 2021, was run for TCRs annotated to CMV, EBV and SARS-CoV-2, with TCRs annotated for multiple antigens excluded. The public reads were run again by TCRdb, first through fastp at Q25 and then through MiXCR, and only productive beta chains were kept. Here each entry gathers all rows of one CDR3 protein and keeps the most common genes and DNA. TCRdb, not the original authors, processed these V and J calls. The sample table contains approximately 68,000 distinct CDR3 sequences; only one count was recorded for 10% of them. The top ten constitute 6% to 8.5% of the sample.

The chain is encoded by TRBV30 joined to TRBJ1-2; TRBD1 could be the D gene, as 6 bases match. The clonotype was recovered from an adult who was a healthcare worker with PCR-confirmed SARS-CoV-2 infection or an uninfected control (not recorded which). Sequenced here: whole blood, sampled at baseline. The nucleotides are TGTGCCTGCCCAGACAGGTCCTATGGCTACACCTTC. Translated, it reads CACPDRSYGYTF.